This T cell receptor (beta chain) appears in the sequencing data of a study of blood T cell repertoires in COVID-19. V lost 4 bases and J lost 6; bases outside the gene matches: 11. The CDR3 sequence is 15 residues long. The V gene's germline CDR1 is MDHEN and CDR2 SYDVKM. Sequencing used immunoSEQ multiplex PCR; TCRdb keeps in-frame clones, though not all of them. The sample includes more than 150,000 clones, roughly nine tenths of them seen just once. In this sample, this clone turned up a few times. The chain is built from TRBV28 and TRBJ2-7; 8 positions match TRBD1. The sample was peripheral blood. The sequence was obtained from a man aged 65 to 79 with active or convalescent COVID-19. CDR3 DNA: TGTGCCAGCAGTTCTCCCCTTCGACAGGGGCCCGAGCAGTACTTC. It codes for CASSSPLRQGPEQYF.